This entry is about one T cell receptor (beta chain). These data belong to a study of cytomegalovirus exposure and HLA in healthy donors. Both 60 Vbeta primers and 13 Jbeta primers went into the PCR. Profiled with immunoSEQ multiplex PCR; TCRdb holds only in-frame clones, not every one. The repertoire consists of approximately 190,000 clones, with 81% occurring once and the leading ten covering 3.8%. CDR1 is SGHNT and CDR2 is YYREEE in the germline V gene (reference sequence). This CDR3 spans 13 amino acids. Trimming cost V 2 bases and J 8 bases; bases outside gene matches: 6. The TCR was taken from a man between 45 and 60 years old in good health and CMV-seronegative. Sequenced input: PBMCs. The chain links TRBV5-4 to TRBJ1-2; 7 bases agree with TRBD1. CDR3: CASSFGQDRGYTF. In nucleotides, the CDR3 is TGTGCCAGCAGCTTCGGACAGGATAGAGGCTACACCTTC.